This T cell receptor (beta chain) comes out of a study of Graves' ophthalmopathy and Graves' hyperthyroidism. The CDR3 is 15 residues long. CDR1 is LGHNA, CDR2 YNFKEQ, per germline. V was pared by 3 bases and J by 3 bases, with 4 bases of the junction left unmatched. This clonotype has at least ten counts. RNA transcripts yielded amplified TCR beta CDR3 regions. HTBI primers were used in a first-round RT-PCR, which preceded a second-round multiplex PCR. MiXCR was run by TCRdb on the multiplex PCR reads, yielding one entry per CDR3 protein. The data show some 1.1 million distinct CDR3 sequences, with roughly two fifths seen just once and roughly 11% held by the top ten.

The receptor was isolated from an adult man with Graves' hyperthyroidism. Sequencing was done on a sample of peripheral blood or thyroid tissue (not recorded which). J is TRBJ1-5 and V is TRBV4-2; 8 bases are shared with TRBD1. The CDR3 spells CASSQETGANQPQHF. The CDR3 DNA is TGTGCCAGCAGCCAGGAGACAGGGGCCAATCAGCCCCAGCATTTT.